This T cell receptor beta chain stems from a study of blood T cell repertoires in COVID-19. Study overall: Acute and convalescent COVID-19 specimens originated in the United States, Italy and Spain. Sources were T cells, B-cell-depleted T cells, or PBMCs; the material itself was cDNA or gDNA.

The length of the CDR3 is 16 residues. Germline CDR1 reads LGHNT; CDR2 reads FRNRAP. Losses at the gene ends were 5 bases for V and 6 bases for J; bases not matched to a gene: 14. Repertoires were generated with immunoSEQ multiplex PCR, while TCRdb's copy carries only in-frame clones and drops some. Of roughly 200,000 clones in the sample, 81% were seen once. The V call is TRBV12-5, the J call TRBJ2-3; TRBD2 agrees at 7 bases. The TCR was taken from a woman of 80 years or more with acute or convalescent COVID-19. The sample comprised peripheral blood. Here the CDR3 reads CASGPPGGRFIDTQYF. The CDR3 DNA is TGTGCTAGTGGTCCGCCTGGCGGGAGATTTATTGATACGCAGTATTTT.